The next 29 T cell receptor beta chains were all read from a single sample in a study of blood T cells in healthy people across ages. Then a second PCR, running roughly 7 to 11 cycles, was carried out with a sample-barcoded 5' primer and a J-beta primer mix. In TCRdb, the 5' RACE reads were re-called with MiXCR into one record per CDR3 protein. Among over 1,200,000 distinct CDR3 sequences, 45% to 70% were seen once, and the ten largest hold about 6.3%. The sample taken for sequencing was blood. All receptors come from a man between 18 and 35 years old in good health.

The J gene is TRBJ2-3, the V gene TRBV5-1, with D uncertain. V lost 0 bases and J lost 2, with 13 bases in between. Looked up from germline, CDR1 is SGHRS and CDR2 is YFSETQ. The CDR3 runs 16 residues. The CDR3 loop reads CASSLDPNTFTDTQYF. The DNA of the CDR3 is TGCGCCAGCAGCTTGGACCCCAACACATTCACAGATACGCAGTATTTT.

The chain links TRBV25-1 to TRBJ1-1, with D uncertain. Germline assignment: CDR1 MGHDK and CDR2 SYGVNS. Trimming took off 1 base at V and 8 bases at J, with 5 bases between the two ends. The CDR3 is 11 amino acids. CDR3: CASSESWEAFF. CDR3 DNA: TGTGCCAGCAGTGAATCCTGGGAAGCTTTCTTT.

This clonotype appeared once. The rearrangement uses TRBV7-2 and TRBJ2-5, with unresolved D. The V gene lost 6 bases and the J gene lost 11 bases, with 19 bases spanning the gap. CDR3 length: 13 residues. Germline lookup yields CDR1 SGHTA and CDR2 FQGNSA. The DNA of the CDR3 is TGTGCCAGCAGGCCAAACTCCAACAATGAGCAGTACTTC. Protein product: CASRPNSNNEQYF.

The CDR3 nucleotides read TGTGCCAGCAGTGGGACTAGCGGGAGATACAATGAGCAGTTCTTC. Residues: CASSGTSGRYNEQFF. This sequence joins TRBV2 and TRBJ2-1; 13 bases map to TRBD2. CDR1 and CDR2 (germline): SNHLY, FYNNEI. This CDR3 contains 15 residues. Trimming took 4 bases from V and 4 from J; bases not matched to a gene: 1.

The genes are TRBV4-2 and TRBJ2-2; TRBD1 is a possible D gene (7 bases). The CDR3 totals 16 residues. Germline V gene data show CDR1 as LGHNA and CDR2 as YNFKEQ. Trimming took 1 base from V and 6 from J, leaving 15 bases between them. DNA of the CDR3: TGTGCCAGCAGCCAAGCCAGGGGGGTAGAATCCGGGGAGCTGTTTTTT. Its protein product is CASSQARGVESGELFF.

The genes are TRBV6-5 and TRBJ2-1, with D unresolved. The CDR3 has 11 amino acids. Germline V lookup: CDR1 MNHEY, CDR2 SVGAGI. V lost 7 bases to trimming and J lost 6 bases, with 7 bases between them. CDR3 residues: CASTYINEQFF. DNA of the CDR3: TGTGCCAGCACTTATATCAATGAGCAGTTCTTC.

The chain joins TRBV4-1 to TRBJ2-7; 9 bases line up with TRBD1. Per germline, CDR1 MGHRA and CDR2 YSYEKL. The CDR3 extends over 13 amino acids. After removal of 4 bases from V and 6 bases from J, the junction contained 4 bases not matched to a gene. CDR3 protein: CASSPRDRVEQYF. CDR3 coding DNA: TGCGCCAGCAGCCCTCGGGACAGGGTCGAGCAGTACTTC.

The chain joins TRBV7-9 to TRBJ2-1; possibly TRBD1 or TRBD2 for D (5 bases each). V was cut by 4 bases and J by 7 bases, with 14 bases left in between. Germline lookup yields CDR1 SEHNR and CDR2 FQNEAQ (reference sequence). The CDR3 is 14 amino acids. CDR3 residues: CASSSGPGANEQFF. CDR3 DNA: TGTGCCAGCAGCTCCGGCCCCGGGGCAAATGAGCAGTTCTTC.

V gene TRBV3-1 combines with J gene TRBJ2-5, with 11 bases lining up with TRBD2. The DNA end is more similar to TRBJ2-7, so the J call may be wrong. The germline V gene has CDR1 LGHDT and CDR2 YNNKEL (reference sequence). The CDR3 has 14 residues. The CDR3 nucleotides are TGTGCCAGCAGCCAAGGACTAGCGGGACACGAGCAGTACTTC. Amino acid sequence: CASSQGLAGHEQYF.

This sequence joins TRBV10-3 and TRBJ2-7; a possible D gene is TRBD1 (5 bases). V lost 10 bases and J 2 bases, leaving 12 bases between the germline ends. Per germline, CDR1 ENHRY and CDR2 SYGVKD. This CDR3 region has 12 residues. The CDR3 DNA follows: TGTGCCACCCTGACAGACACCTACGAGCAGTACTTC. Translated: CATLTDTYEQYF.

This clonotype was picked up a small number of times. The chain combines TRBV9 with TRBJ2-3; D is possibly TRBD2 (6 bases). The CDR3 is 15 amino acids. Trimming shortened V by 0 bases and J by 2 bases, and 10 bases separated the two germline ends. CDR1 and CDR2 from the germline V gene are SGDLS and YYNGEE. CDR3 amino acids: CASSVGTTITDTQYF. The CDR3 coding sequence is TGTGCCAGCAGCGTAGGGACTACAATCACAGATACGCAGTATTTT.

This clonotype has a handful of counts. The chain has TRBV29-1 and TRBJ2-1, with 8 bases lining up with TRBD2. CDR1 and CDR2 from the germline V gene are SQVTM and ANQGSEA. The CDR3 extends over 13 amino acids. With V trimmed by 4 bases and J by 3 bases, 2 bases remained unmatched. The CDR3 nucleotides are TGCAGCGTTGCGCTAGCGGGCTACAATGAGCAGTTCTTC. Translation gives CSVALAGYNEQFF.

This clonotype was seen only a few times. This sequence joins TRBV4-1 and TRBJ1-1, with unresolved D. Trimming took off 3 bases at V and 1 base at J, with 9 bases between the two ends. There are 14 residues in the CDR3. In germline, CDR1 is MGHRA, CDR2 YSYEKL. In nucleotides, the CDR3 is TGCGCCAGCAGCCAGATGGACGGGAACACTGAAGCTTTCTTT. This encodes CASSQMDGNTEAFF.

The chain carries TRBV25-1 and TRBJ2-1; D may be TRBD2 (7 bases). Germline V CDR1 and CDR2: MGHDK, SYGVNS. The CDR3 runs to 16 residues. V shed 1 base and J shed 4 bases, with 14 bases lying between them. This chain's CDR3 is CASSELGGGLYNEQFF. The DNA of the CDR3 is TGTGCCAGCAGTGAATTGGGGGGGGGCCTTTACAATGAGCAGTTCTTC.

This chain joins TRBV6-2 or TRBV6-3 and TRBJ2-1; D tentatively fits TRBD1 or TRBD2 (5 bases each). The CDR3 consists of 11 residues. The germline V and J ends were trimmed by 7 bases and 12 bases, with 13 bases remaining between them. Germline assignment: CDR1 MNHEY and CDR2 SVGEGT. CDR3 in amino acids: CASTSGRWQFF. The CDR3, as DNA: TGTGCCAGCACGTCAGGGAGATGGCAGTTCTTC.

CDR3 amino acids: CASSLAGVGKFREQYF. The CDR3 DNA is TGTGCCAGCAGCTTAGCAGGGGTCGGGAAATTCAGGGAGCAGTACTTC. This sequence joins TRBV7-9 and TRBJ2-7; D is tentatively TRBD1 or TRBD2 (5 bases each). The CDR3 spans 16 residues. CDR1 is SEHNR and CDR2 is FQNEAQ in the germline V gene (reference sequence). Trimming pared 0 bases from V and 7 bases from J, leaving 19 bases between.

The V call is TRBV5-1, the J call TRBJ2-5; 15 nucleotides match TRBD2. The J call is uncertain, as TRBJ2-7 better fits the DNA end. From germline, CDR1 is SGHRS and CDR2 YFSETQ. This CDR3 comprises 19 residues. CDR3 sequence (DNA): TGCGCCAGCAGCCCTCAATCCGGACTAGCGGGGGGGAGGTCCTACGAGCAGTACTTC. Protein: CASSPQSGLAGGRSYEQYF.

V is TRBV13 and J is TRBJ2-5; 11 bases are shared with TRBD2. V lost 6 bases, J lost 5 bases, and 8 bases stayed unmatched. Germline V gives CDR1 PRHDT, CDR2 FYEKMQ (reference sequence). This CDR3 has 15 residues. CDR3 nucleotide sequence: TGTGCCAGCAGTCGTAGCGGGAGGGCGAGTGAGACCCAGTACTTC. Its protein is CASSRSGRASETQYF.

The sample holds a few counts of this clonotype. The V and J genes are TRBV5-1 and TRBJ2-3; a weak D match, TRBD2 (6 bases). Trimming removed 1 base at V and 3 bases at J, with 12 bases between. There are 15 residues in the CDR3. Germline CDR1 SGHRS, CDR2 YFSETQ. This CDR3 reads CASSLNAGLTDTQYF. The CDR3 DNA is TGCGCCAGCAGCTTGAACGCGGGGTTGACAGATACGCAGTATTTT. Full variable domain (rest looked up from reference TRBV5-1 and TRBJ2-3): KAGVTQTPRYLIKTRGQQVTLSCSPISGHRSVSWYQQTPGQGLQFLFEYFSETQRNKGNFPGRFSGRQFSNSRSEMNVSTLELGDSALYLCASSLNAGLTDTQYFGPGTRLTVL.

The V and J genes are TRBV7-2 and TRBJ2-1; weak D call: TRBD1 (5 bases). The CDR3 totals 14 residues. V was pared by 2 bases and J by 7 bases, with 12 bases between. Germline assignment: CDR1 SGHTA and CDR2 FQGNSA. The CDR3 sequence: CASSLSSRVNEQFF. The CDR3 DNA reads TGTGCCAGCAGCTTAAGTTCCAGGGTTAATGAGCAGTTCTTC.

V and J are TRBV28 and TRBJ2-5, with 9 bases aligning to TRBD2. From germline, CDR1 is MDHEN and CDR2 SYDVKM. The J segment lost 2 bases and the V segment lost 3 bases, leaving 7 bases of the junction unmatched. This CDR3 contains 16 residues. CDR3 region: CASSFGIAGVQETQYF. As DNA, the CDR3 is TGTGCCAGCAGTTTTGGAATAGCGGGGGTACAAGAGACCCAGTACTTC.

This clonotype occurred once. The chain joins TRBV7-6 to TRBJ2-5; 7 nucleotides match TRBD1. The CDR3 is 18 residues long. Trimming removed 5 bases from V and 3 bases from J; junction bases left unmatched: 18. The germline CDR1 and CDR2 sequences are SGHVS and FNYEAQ. CDR3 DNA sequence: TGTGCCAGCAGCAAGGAAGACAGGGCACGTCCCGACGAAGAGACCCAGTACTTC. Translating it yields CASSKEDRARPDEETQYF.

The chain uses TRBV20-1 and TRBJ2-5, with a weak D call TRBD1 (5 bases). The V end was cut by 0 bases, the J end by 5 bases, with 16 bases between. The CDR3 sequence is 15 residues long. Germline V gene data show CDR1 as DFQATT and CDR2 as SNEGSKA (reference sequence). The CDR3 DNA reads as TGCAGTGCTAGAGATCTGTTAGGGGTTCGGGAGACCCAGTACTTC. Its translation is CSARDLLGVRETQYF.

The V call is TRBV7-9, the J call TRBJ2-5; D is unclear. This CDR3 region has 13 residues. V dropped 8 bases and J dropped 3 bases, with 13 bases sitting between them. Germline CDR1 is SEHNR and CDR2 is FQNEAQ (reference sequence). The CDR3 protein is CASGFGSEETQYF. CDR3 nucleotide sequence: TGTGCCAGCGGTTTCGGCAGCGAAGAGACCCAGTACTTC.

This clonotype was recorded a few times. The chain carries TRBV7-2 and TRBJ1-5, with 11 bases matching TRBD1. The V gene end was trimmed by 3 bases and the J gene end by 15 bases; junction bases not matched to a gene: 10. Germline loops: CDR1 SGHTA, CDR2 FQGNSA. There are 14 residues in the CDR3. The DNA of the CDR3 is TGTGCCAGCAGCTTTCAAACAGGACAGGGGGCCACGCATTTT. Amino acids: CASSFQTGQGATHF.

This sequence joins TRBV12-3 or TRBV12-4 and TRBJ1-2, with a weak D call TRBD1 (5 bases). The CDR3 loop spans 13 amino acids. Trimming shortened V by 3 bases and J by 4 bases, and 9 bases separated the two germline ends. The CDR3 DNA reads as TGTGCCAGCAGTTTTAGGGGTCCCTATGGCTACACCTTC. Protein product: CASSFRGPYGYTF.

This clonotype was recorded a few times. CDR3 loop: CASSEAKAGDPYEQYF. CDR3 DNA sequence: TGTGCCAGCAGTGAAGCTAAGGCAGGGGATCCCTACGAGCAGTACTTC. The rearrangement joins TRBV2 to TRBJ2-7, with D perhaps matching TRBD1 (6 bases). V dropped 0 bases and J dropped 2 bases, with 14 bases sitting between them. Germline V CDR1 and CDR2: SNHLY, FYNNEI. The CDR3 is made up of 16 amino acids.

V usage is TRBV5-1 and J usage is TRBJ2-1, with a tentative D call TRBD2 (5 bases). Germline CDR1 SGHRS, CDR2 YFSETQ. V was clipped by 0 bases and J by 8 bases, with 15 bases between them. CDR3 length: 15 amino acids. The CDR3 protein is CASSLERVGGDEQFF. The DNA of the CDR3 is TGCGCCAGCAGCTTGGAGAGGGTAGGTGGCGATGAGCAGTTCTTC.

This rearrangement joins TRBV3-1 to TRBJ2-3; 14 nucleotides agree with TRBD2. From germline, CDR1 is LGHDT and CDR2 YNNKEL (reference sequence). Unmatched junction bases numbered 14, after V lost 4 bases and J lost 2 bases. This CDR3 spans 20 amino acids. CDR3 in DNA: TGTGCCAGCAGCCGCTCCAGGACTAGCGGGAGGATGGGGCACACAGATACGCAGTATTTT. Protein product: CASSRSRTSGRMGHTDTQYF.